Listed here are 30 T cell receptor beta chains from one sample, sequenced in a study of brain T cells in children with intractable seizures. Time point indicated: blood from clinic visit 5 months post-surgery; TSC patient then seizure free. Method: immunoSEQ multiplex PCR; TCRdb's copy keeps in-frame clones and lacks some. The sample lists about 320,000 clones, about 93% occurring once. This specimen consisted of peripheral blood, obtained about 5 months after surgery. The receptors were gathered from a boy younger than two with tuberous sclerosis and intractable seizures.

The chain joins TRBV5-4 to TRBJ2-7, with 8 bases matching TRBD1. From germline, CDR1 is SGHNT and CDR2 YYREEE (reference sequence). The CDR3 contains 13 residues. The J segment lost 3 bases and the V segment lost 1 base, leaving 0 bases of the junction unmatched. In DNA form, the CDR3 reads TGTGCCAGCAGCTTGACAGGGGGCTACGAGCAGTACTTC. It encodes CASSLTGGYEQYF. Filled out from reference TRBV5-4 and TRBJ2-7, the complete variable domain reads ETGVTQSPTHLIKTRGQQVTLRCSSQSGHNTVSWYQQALGQGPQFIFQYYREEENGRGNFPPRFSGLQFPNYSSELNVNALELDDSALYLCASSLTGGYEQYFGPGTRLTVT.

The V call is TRBV30, the J call TRBJ1-6, with D perhaps TRBD1 (5 bases). The CDR3 spans 10 residues. V gave up 5 bases and J gave up 11 bases, with 7 bases separating them. In germline, CDR1 is GTSNPN, CDR2 SVGIG (reference sequence). The CDR3 here is CAWGTPPLHF. The DNA of the CDR3 is TGTGCCTGGGGGACCCCACCCCTCCACTTT.

J is TRBJ2-2 and V is TRBV29-1, with D maybe TRBD2 (6 bases). V was clipped by 7 bases and J by 9 bases, with 18 bases between them. The germline gives CDR1 SQVTM, CDR2 ANQGSEA. The CDR3 is made up of 13 amino acids. The CDR3, as DNA: TGCAGCGGACGAGAACCTAGCGTTCGGGAGCTGTTTTTT. Residues: CSGREPSVRELFF.

This clone was seen only a few times. The CDR3 nucleotides read TGTGCCAGCAGCTTCATCGGAACAGGGGGCGCTAGTGTTGAAGCTTTCTTT. Translation gives CASSFIGTGGASVEAFF. The rearrangement joins TRBV7-9 to TRBJ1-1; 9 bases are a match to TRBD1. The CDR3 length is 17 residues. Germline V gene sequence: CDR1 SEHNR, CDR2 FQNEAQ (reference sequence). The V segment lost 3 bases and the J segment 7 bases; nucleotides outside the gene matches: 15.

The chain couples TRBV27 to TRBJ2-7; possible D gene TRBD1, 6 bases. Trimming took 0 bases from V and 4 from J, leaving 19 bases between them. CDR3 length: 17 residues. Germline CDR1 is MNHEY and CDR2 is SMNVEV (reference sequence). This CDR3 is CASSLSVPGTRIYEQYF. The CDR3 coding sequence is TGTGCCAGCAGTTTATCGGTCCCCGGGACACGAATTTACGAGCAGTACTTC.

The chain recombines TRBV20-1 with TRBJ1-6; D gene uncertain. The CDR3 is 13 residues long. Trimming pared 3 bases from V and 9 bases from J, leaving 12 bases between. The V gene's germline CDR1 is DFQATT and CDR2 SNEGSKA (reference sequence). This CDR3 reads CSASGVRGSPLHF. The CDR3 DNA follows: TGCAGTGCTAGTGGGGTTAGAGGTTCACCCCTCCACTTT.

On this clone itself: Because the CDR3 is missing its conserved closing phenylalanine or tryptophan, this is likely a read error. It is unclear where the CDR3 begins or ends on the DNA, so no DNA is shown, and the CDR3 is as TCRdb lists it. CDR3 sequence reads: CASSEGDSRLHL. The J gene is TRBJ1-2, the V gene TRBV6-1; TRBD1 is the table's D call and was not checked against the DNA. The CDR3 adds up to 12 amino acids, both ends counted. In germline, CDR1 is MNHNS, CDR2 SASEGT.

The V gene is TRBV2, the J gene TRBJ2-7; either TRBD1 or TRBD2 may supply D (5 bases each). The CDR3 totals 14 residues. Germline V lookup: CDR1 SNHLY, CDR2 FYNNEI. Trimming removed 7 bases at V and 0 bases at J, with 13 bases between. CDR3 residues: CASTNGAYSYEQYF. The CDR3 DNA reads TGTGCCAGCACTAACGGGGCCTACTCCTACGAGCAGTACTTC.

The gene calls are TRBV30 and TRBJ2-7; possibly TRBD1 for D (5 bases). The germline gives CDR1 GTSNPN, CDR2 SVGIG (reference sequence). Between the trimmed V and J ends, which lost 0 bases and 2 bases, there was a span of 11 bases. CDR3 length: 14 amino acids. The DNA for the CDR3 is TGTGCCTGGAGTGTCTTATCAGGGACCTACGAGCAGTACTTC. It codes for CAWSVLSGTYEQYF.

This clone was picked up one time. This chain joins TRBV7-9 and TRBJ2-7; D is unresolved. V was pared by 4 bases and J by 3 bases, with 10 bases between. Germline-derived CDR1 and CDR2 are SEHNR and FQNEAQ (reference sequence). The length of the CDR3 is 13 residues. The CDR3 region is CASSYPAGYEQYF. CDR3 sequence (DNA): TGTGCCAGCAGCTATCCCGCCGGCTACGAGCAGTACTTC.

CDR3 DNA: TGTGCCAGCAGACAGGGTTTCTTTCAGCCCCAGCATTTT. Translation gives CASRQGFFQPQHF. The rearrangement links TRBV6-5 to TRBJ1-5, with D perhaps matching TRBD1 (6 bases). Trimming cost V 6 bases and J 6 bases, with 12 bases left between them. Germline CDR1 MNHEY, CDR2 SVGAGI. The CDR3 totals 13 residues.

The V call is TRBV24-1, the J call TRBJ2-7; 7 bases line up with TRBD1. Unmatched junction bases numbered 1, after V lost 3 bases and J lost 6 bases. Germline-derived CDR1 and CDR2 are KGHDR and SFDVKD. The CDR3 length is 12 residues. The DNA of the CDR3 is TGTGCCACCAGTGATACAGGGGCCGAGCAGTACTTC. This codes for CATSDTGAEQYF.

The gene calls are TRBV12-3 or TRBV12-4 and TRBJ1-2; D gene ambiguous. The ends were cut back, 2 bases at V and 4 bases at J, with 5 bases in the middle. CDR3 length: 12 residues. This chain's CDR3 is CASSLNPYGYTF. The CDR3, as DNA: TGTGCCAGCAGTTTAAACCCCTATGGCTACACCTTC.

This chain uses TRBV11-2 with TRBJ2-7; D call uncertain. V lost 4 bases and J lost 3, with 16 bases in between. CDR3 length: 15 amino acids. Germline CDR1 is SGHAT and CDR2 is FQNNGV. The CDR3 spells CASSSDQTEIYEQYF. Here the CDR3 DNA reads TGTGCCAGCAGCTCCGACCAGACGGAGATCTACGAGCAGTACTTC.

The rearrangement joins TRBV12-3 or TRBV12-4 to TRBJ2-5; D remains ambiguous. Trimming left V 8 bases short and J 2 bases short, with 12 bases between. The CDR3 loop spans 13 amino acids. The CDR3 sequence is CASGEQEQETQYF. CDR3 in DNA: TGTGCCAGCGGTGAGCAGGAGCAAGAGACCCAGTACTTC.

The genes are TRBV14 and TRBJ2-1, with 9 bases aligning to TRBD2. The CDR3 runs to 19 residues. J gave up 4 bases and V 3 bases, and 16 bases lay outside the gene matches. The germline V gene encodes CDR1 SGHDN and CDR2 FVKESK. In DNA, the CDR3 is TGTGCCAGCAGCCACCTCAGGGCACTAGCGGGTACCATTTACAATGAGCAGTTCTTC. Protein sequence: CASSHLRALAGTIYNEQFF.

The chain joins TRBV24-1 to TRBJ2-1; 7 bases agree with TRBD2. The CDR3 totals 13 residues. The germline CDR1 and CDR2 sequences are KGHDR and SFDVKD. J gave up 6 bases and V 8 bases, and 6 bases lay outside the gene matches. The CDR3 loop reads CATTGGGSNEQFF. CDR3 DNA: TGTGCCACCACAGGCGGGGGTTCCAATGAGCAGTTCTTC.

This chain connects TRBV24-1 to TRBJ1-1, with 8 bases aligning to TRBD1. Looked up from germline, CDR1 is KGHDR and CDR2 is SFDVKD. V was pared by 3 bases and J by 1 base, with 3 bases of the junction left unmatched. The CDR3 is made up of 15 amino acids. CDR3 nucleotides: TGTGCCACCAGTGATGCCGGGACAGGGAACACTGAAGCTTTCTTT. Translated, it gives CATSDAGTGNTEAFF.

The CDR3 nucleotides are TGTGCCAGCAGCGTAGCGGGACAGGGTGGGACTGAAGCTTTCTTT. Protein product: CASSVAGQGGTEAFF. The chain couples TRBV9 to TRBJ1-1, with 9 bases identical to TRBD1. V lost 0 bases, J lost 5 bases, and 5 bases stayed unmatched. Germline CDR1 reads SGDLS; CDR2 reads YYNGEE. This CDR3 is 15 amino acids long.

Concerning this clone itself: This sample includes further DNA sequences coding for the same CDR3. The chain links TRBV20-1 to TRBJ2-3; D not certain. The CDR3 is 11 amino acids. Germline assignment: CDR1 DFQATT and CDR2 SNEGSKA (reference sequence). Trimming shortened V by 4 bases and J by 0 bases, and 2 bases separated the two germline ends. The CDR3 reads CSATSTDTQYF. In nucleotides, the CDR3 is TGCAGTGCTACTAGCACAGATACGCAGTATTTT.

Turning to this clone: The same CDR3 arises from other DNA sequences in this sample as well. The rearrangement links TRBV5-1 to TRBJ1-2; TRBD1 matches 7 bases. V shed 0 bases and J 4 bases; nucleotides not matched to a gene: 0. Germline V gene sequence: CDR1 SGHRS, CDR2 YFSETQ. The CDR3 length is 13 residues. CDR3 amino acids: CASSLAGGYGYTF. Written as DNA, the CDR3 is TGCGCCAGCAGCTTGGCAGGGGGCTATGGCTACACCTTC.

This chain uses TRBV30 with TRBJ2-2, with no clear D. This CDR3 region has 10 residues. CDR1 and CDR2 (germline): GTSNPN, SVGIG (reference sequence). The V end lost 4 bases, the J end lost 3 bases, and 0 bases lay between the germline ends. The CDR3 is CAWNTGELFF. The CDR3 bases are TGTGCCTGGAACACCGGGGAGCTGTTTTTT.

This rearrangement joins TRBV10-2 to TRBJ2-1; 10 bases agree with TRBD2. Germline V gene lookup returns CDR1 WSHSY and CDR2 SAAADI. Trimming at V came to 6 bases and at J to 7 bases, leaving 9 bases not matched to a gene. The CDR3 runs to 15 residues. The CDR3 is CASSRGLAGVNEQFF. Here the CDR3 DNA reads TGCGCCAGCAGCCGAGGGCTAGCGGGAGTTAATGAGCAGTTCTTC.

V usage is TRBV2 and J usage is TRBJ1-4; D is perhaps TRBD1 (5 bases). Trimming removed 7 bases at V and 10 bases at J, with 13 bases between. CDR3 length: 12 amino acids. The germline V gene has CDR1 SNHLY and CDR2 FYNNEI. Here the CDR3 reads CASIPGVGKLFF. Written as DNA, the CDR3 is TGTGCCAGCATCCCGGGGGTAGGAAAACTGTTTTTT.

This chain uses TRBV5-1 with TRBJ1-2; D remains ambiguous. The V end was cut by 4 bases, the J end by 4 bases, with 17 bases between. This CDR3 is built from 15 residues. CDR1 is SGHRS and CDR2 is YFSETQ in the germline V gene. The CDR3 bases are TGCGCCAGCAGCGAGGACGGTATCGGTGGCTATGGCTACACCTTC. It specifies CASSEDGIGGYGYTF.

Turning to this clone: Mismatch with germline at one junction end may stem from a read error. V gene TRBV6-1 combines with J gene TRBJ1-6, with D perhaps TRBD1 (6 bases). Germline V lookup: CDR1 MNHNS, CDR2 SASEGT. This CDR3 region has 16 residues. The CDR3 sequence is CASTEGGGENNSPLHF. The CDR3 region has the DNA TGTGCCAGCACTGAAGGGGGAGGGGAGAATAATTCACCCCTCCACTTT.

The rearrangement joins TRBV10-3 to TRBJ1-1; no reliable D call. V lost 0 bases and J 4 bases, leaving 9 bases between the germline ends. The CDR3 runs to 14 residues. Germline lookup yields CDR1 ENHRY and CDR2 SYGVKD. The CDR3 coding sequence is TGTGCCATCAGTGAGTCCTCAGGACCCACTGAAGCTTTCTTT. Its protein product is CAISESSGPTEAFF.

V is TRBV7-9 and J is TRBJ2-7; 9 nucleotides align to TRBD1. Germline V gene sequence: CDR1 SEHNR, CDR2 FQNEAQ (reference sequence). The CDR3 loop spans 15 amino acids. With V trimmed by 4 bases and J by 4 bases, 8 bases remained unmatched. CDR3 sequence: CASSSPDDRGYEQYF. CDR3 DNA: TGTGCCAGCAGCTCACCGGACGACAGGGGGTACGAGCAGTACTTC. Full variable domain (missing parts from reference TRBV7-9 and TRBJ2-7): DTGVSQNPRHKITKRGQNVTFRCDPISEHNRLYWYRQTLGQGPEFLTYFQNEAQLEKSRLLSDRFSAERPKGSFSTLEIQRTEQGDSAMYLCASSSPDDRGYEQYFGPGTRLTVT.

The chain carries TRBV2 and TRBJ1-2; 11 bases fit TRBD1. The CDR3 runs 19 residues. Trimming removed 0 bases from V and 5 bases from J; junction bases left unmatched: 14. The germline gives CDR1 SNHLY, CDR2 FYNNEI. The DNA of the CDR3 is TGTGCCAGCAGTGAAGCGCTTAGGCTCCCGGGACAGGGGGATTATGGCTACACCTTC. Translated, it gives CASSEALRLPGQGDYGYTF.

The chain uses TRBV5-1 and TRBJ2-5; D remains ambiguous. This CDR3 spans 14 amino acids. V was trimmed by 4 bases and J by 1 base, leaving 11 bases between them. The germline CDR1 and CDR2 sequences are SGHRS and YFSETQ. The CDR3 DNA reads TGCGCCAGCAGCCCTGCGATCTCCCAAGAGACCCAGTACTTC. Translated: CASSPAISQETQYF.